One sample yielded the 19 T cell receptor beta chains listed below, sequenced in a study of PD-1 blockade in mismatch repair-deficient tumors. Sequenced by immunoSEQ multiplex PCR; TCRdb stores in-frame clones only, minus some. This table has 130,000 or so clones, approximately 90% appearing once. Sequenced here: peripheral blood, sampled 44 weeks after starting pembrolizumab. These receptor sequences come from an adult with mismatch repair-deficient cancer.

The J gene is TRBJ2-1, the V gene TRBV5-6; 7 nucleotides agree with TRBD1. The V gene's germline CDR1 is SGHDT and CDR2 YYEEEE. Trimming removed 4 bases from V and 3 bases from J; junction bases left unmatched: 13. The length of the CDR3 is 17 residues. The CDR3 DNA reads TGTGCCAGCAGCCGGAGAGTGGCGGACAGGATCTACAATGAGCAGTTCTTC. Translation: CASSRRVADRIYNEQFF.

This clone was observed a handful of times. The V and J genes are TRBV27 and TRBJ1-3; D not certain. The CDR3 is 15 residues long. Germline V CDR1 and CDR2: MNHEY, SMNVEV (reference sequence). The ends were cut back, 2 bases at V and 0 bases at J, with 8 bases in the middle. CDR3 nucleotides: TGTGCCAGCAGTTTAGCCTACACCTCTGGAAACACCATATATTTT. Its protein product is CASSLAYTSGNTIYF.

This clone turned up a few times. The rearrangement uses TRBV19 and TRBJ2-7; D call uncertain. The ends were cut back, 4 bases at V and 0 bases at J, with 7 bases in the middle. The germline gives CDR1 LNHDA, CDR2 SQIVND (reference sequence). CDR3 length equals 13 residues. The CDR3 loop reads CASSRTNSYEQYF. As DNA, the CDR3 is TGTGCCAGTAGTAGAACTAACTCCTACGAGCAGTACTTC.

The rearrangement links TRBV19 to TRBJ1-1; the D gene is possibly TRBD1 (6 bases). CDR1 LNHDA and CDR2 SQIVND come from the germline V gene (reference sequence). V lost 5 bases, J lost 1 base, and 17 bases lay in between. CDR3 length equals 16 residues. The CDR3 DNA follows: TGTGCCAGTAGTGCAGTCAGGGGCCCGGGGAACACTGAAGCTTTCTTT. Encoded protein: CASSAVRGPGNTEAFF.

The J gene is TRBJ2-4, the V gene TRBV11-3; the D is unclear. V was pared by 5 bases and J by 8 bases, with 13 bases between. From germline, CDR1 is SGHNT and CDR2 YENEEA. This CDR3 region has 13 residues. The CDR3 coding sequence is TGTGCCAGCAGCCTTGGGCAGATCGACATTCAGTACTTC. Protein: CASSLGQIDIQYF.

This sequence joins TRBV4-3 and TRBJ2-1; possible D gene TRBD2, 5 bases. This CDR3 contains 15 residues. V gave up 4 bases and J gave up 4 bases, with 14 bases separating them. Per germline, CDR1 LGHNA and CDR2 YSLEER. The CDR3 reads CASSRERNLYNEQFF. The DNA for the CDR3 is TGCGCCAGCAGCCGGGAGCGGAATTTATACAATGAGCAGTTCTTC.

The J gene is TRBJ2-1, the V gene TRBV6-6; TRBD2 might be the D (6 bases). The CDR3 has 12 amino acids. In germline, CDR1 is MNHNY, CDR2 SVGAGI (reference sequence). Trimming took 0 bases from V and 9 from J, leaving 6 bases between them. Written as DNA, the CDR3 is TGTGCCAGCAGTTACTCGGAGGGTGAGCAGTTCTTC. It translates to CASSYSEGEQFF.

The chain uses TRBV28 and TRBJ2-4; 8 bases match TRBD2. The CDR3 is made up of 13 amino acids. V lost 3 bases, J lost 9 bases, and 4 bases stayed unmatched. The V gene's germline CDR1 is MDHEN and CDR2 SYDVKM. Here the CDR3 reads CASSFSGTGIQYF. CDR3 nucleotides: TGTGCCAGCAGTTTTAGCGGGACGGGCATTCAGTACTTC.

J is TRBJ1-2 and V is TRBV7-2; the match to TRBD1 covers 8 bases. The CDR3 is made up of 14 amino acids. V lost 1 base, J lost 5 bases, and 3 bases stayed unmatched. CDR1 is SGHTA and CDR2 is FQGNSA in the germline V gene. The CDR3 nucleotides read TGTGCCAGCAGCTTAGGGACAGGGCTGTATGGCTACACCTTC. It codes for CASSLGTGLYGYTF.

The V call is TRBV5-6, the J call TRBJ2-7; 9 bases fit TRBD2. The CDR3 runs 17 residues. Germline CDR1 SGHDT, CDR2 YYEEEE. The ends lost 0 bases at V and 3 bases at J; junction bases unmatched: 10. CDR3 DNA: TGTGCCAGCAGCTTGGCTCTGGCGGGAGGGCCCCGCTACGAGCAGTACTTC. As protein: CASSLALAGGPRYEQYF.

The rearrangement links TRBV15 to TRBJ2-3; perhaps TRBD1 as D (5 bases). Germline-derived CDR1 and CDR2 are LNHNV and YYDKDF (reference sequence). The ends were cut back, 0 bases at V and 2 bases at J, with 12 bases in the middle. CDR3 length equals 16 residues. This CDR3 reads CATSRDRAGFTDTQYF. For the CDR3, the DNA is TGTGCCACCAGCAGAGATCGGGCAGGGTTCACAGATACGCAGTATTTT.

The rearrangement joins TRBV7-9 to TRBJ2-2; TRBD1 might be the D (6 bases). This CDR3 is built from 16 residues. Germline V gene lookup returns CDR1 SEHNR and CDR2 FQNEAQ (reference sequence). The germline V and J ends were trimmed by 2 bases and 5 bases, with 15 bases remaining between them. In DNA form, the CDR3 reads TGTGCCAGCAGCTTATTGGGCCAGGGGTTTACCGGGGAGCTGTTTTTT. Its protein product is CASSLLGQGFTGELFF.

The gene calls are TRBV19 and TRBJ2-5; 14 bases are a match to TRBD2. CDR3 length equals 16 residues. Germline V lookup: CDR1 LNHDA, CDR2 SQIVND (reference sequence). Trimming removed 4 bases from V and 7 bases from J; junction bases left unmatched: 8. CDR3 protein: CASSTRLAGGPVTQYF. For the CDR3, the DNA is TGTGCCAGTAGTACCCGACTAGCGGGAGGGCCGGTGACCCAGTACTTC. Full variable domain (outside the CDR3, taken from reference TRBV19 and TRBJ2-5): DGGITQSPKYLFRKEGQNVTLSCEQNLNHDAMYWYRQDPGQGLRLIYYSQIVNDFQKGDIAEGYSVSREKKESFPLTVTSAQKNPTAFYLCASSTRLAGGPVTQYFGPGTRLLVL.

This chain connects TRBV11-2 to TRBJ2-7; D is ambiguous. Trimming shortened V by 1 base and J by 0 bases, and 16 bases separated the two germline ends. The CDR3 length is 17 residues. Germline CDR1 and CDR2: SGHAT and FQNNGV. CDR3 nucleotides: TGTGCCAGCAGCTTAGTGATATGGGATACAGCCTCCTACGAGCAGTACTTC. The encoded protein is CASSLVIWDTASYEQYF.

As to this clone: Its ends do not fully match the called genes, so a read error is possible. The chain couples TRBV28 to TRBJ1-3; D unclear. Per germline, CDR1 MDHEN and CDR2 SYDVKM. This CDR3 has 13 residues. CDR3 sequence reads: CATHFSGGNTIYF. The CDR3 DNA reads TGCGCCACCCACTTCTCGGGTGGAAACACCATATATTTT.

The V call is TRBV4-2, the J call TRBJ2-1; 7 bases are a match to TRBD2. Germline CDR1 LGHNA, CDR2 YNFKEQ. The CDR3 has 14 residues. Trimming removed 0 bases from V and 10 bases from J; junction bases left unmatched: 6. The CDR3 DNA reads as TGTGCCAGCAGCCAAGATTGGGGAGGGAGAGAGCAGTTCTTC. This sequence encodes CASSQDWGGREQFF.

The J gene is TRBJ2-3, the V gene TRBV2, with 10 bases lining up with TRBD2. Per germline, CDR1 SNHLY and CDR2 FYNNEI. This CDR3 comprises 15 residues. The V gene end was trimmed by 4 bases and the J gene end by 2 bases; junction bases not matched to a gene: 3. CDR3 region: CASSVSGRVTDTQYF. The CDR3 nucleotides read TGTGCCAGCAGTGTAAGCGGGAGGGTCACAGATACGCAGTATTTT.

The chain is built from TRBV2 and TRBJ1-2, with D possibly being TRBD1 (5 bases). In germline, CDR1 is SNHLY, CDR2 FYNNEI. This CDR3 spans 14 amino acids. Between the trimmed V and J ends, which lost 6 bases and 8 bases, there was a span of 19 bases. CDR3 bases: TGTGCCAGCAGCATCTCGGGGGAGCTTGACGGCTACACCTTC. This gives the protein CASSISGELDGYTF.

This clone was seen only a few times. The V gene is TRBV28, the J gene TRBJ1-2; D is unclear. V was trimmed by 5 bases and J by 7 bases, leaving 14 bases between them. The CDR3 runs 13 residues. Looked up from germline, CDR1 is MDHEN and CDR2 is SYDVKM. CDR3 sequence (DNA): TGTGCCAGCAGTATTCCGCAGCGGGGTGGCTACACCTTC. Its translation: CASSIPQRGGYTF.